The clone carrying this TCR beta chain was detected only once. The data derive from a study of blood T cell repertoires in COVID-19. About the study: Some COVID-19 samples were acute and others convalescent; all came from the United States, Italy and Spain. PBMCs, B-cell-depleted T cells, or T cells were the source of the cDNA or gDNA that made up the material.

Looked up from germline, CDR1 is MDHEN and CDR2 is SYDVKM. V lost 3 bases to trimming and J lost 2 bases; unmatched junction nucleotides: 4. The CDR3 is 14 residues long. Per the study methods: Amplification with reference gene primers provided the estimates of nucleated cell counts. Sequencing used immunoSEQ multiplex PCR; TCRdb keeps in-frame clones, though not all of them. V, J and clone size are taken as reported in that table, and D and trimming were inferred from the DNA itself. The sample records hundreds of thousands of clones, about 89% being singletons. Sequencing was performed on peripheral blood. The V gene is TRBV28, the J gene TRBJ2-7, with 7 nucleotides matching TRBD2. The TCR was taken from a woman aged 30 to 39 with acute or convalescent COVID-19. CDR3 coding DNA: TGTGCCAGCAGTTTGGCGGGGGAGACCTACGAGCAGTACTTC. Protein sequence: CASSLAGETYEQYF.